This is a list of T cell receptor beta chains from one sample in a study of blood T cell repertoires in COVID-19. Clones were sequenced by immunoSEQ multiplex PCR, and TCRdb holds only the in-frame ones, with some missing. The sample gives approximately 80,000 clones, 88% of which show up once; approximately 46% is in the top ten. What was sequenced was peripheral blood. The receptors were sampled from a human donor in a cohort sampled during active COVID-19. Both conserved end residues are trimmed from each CDR3. Fields, in order: CDR3 length, V gene, CDR3 protein.

>13|TRBV7-9
ASGFGLAGYGEQF
>13|TRBV5-5
ASSLGWQAPYEQY
>9|TRBV7-3
ASSSAGTQY
>11|TRBV27
ATLGTADYEQY
>13|TRBV9
ASSVGPGVASEAF
>11|TRBV28
ASRKPQAETQY
>11|TRBV4-1
ASSQDRQAGYT
>13|TRBV5-5
ASSMDRVSGNTIY
>11|TRBV5-1
ASSLTGDYGYT
>14|TRBV4-2
ASSQDAGAGSQPQH
>14|TRBV28
ATLWSGDRANYGYT
>11|TRBV19
ASRHSSFYGYT
>11|TRBV12-3/TRBV12-4
ASSLDRVYGYT
>14|TRBV7-6
ASSLGLPGNTGELF
>13|TRBV18
ASSPLRGGNYGYT
>13|TRBV4-1
ASSQLTGVNQPQH
>12|TRBV12-5
ASALGGLGQPQH
>12|TRBV30
AWSTGDRNEKLF
>11|TRBV10-3
AIKDRPTGELF
>12|TRBV28
ASIKDRLNTEAF
>13|TRBV11-2
ASSLEGGGNSPLH
>13|TRBV9
ASSVDLMNTGELF
>13|TRBV7-2
ASSLAAGGDNEQF